This T cell receptor beta chain was observed in a study of CD8 T cells in ankylosing spondylitis. TCRdb processed the 5' RACE reads anew with MiXCR; each CDR3 protein has one entry. The repertoire consists of roughly 150,000 distinct CDR3 sequences, with about 32% occurring once and the leading ten covering approximately 5.9%. CDR3 length: 14 residues. Germline V lookup: CDR1 DFQATT, CDR2 SNEGSKA (reference sequence). V was pared by 3 bases and J by 2 bases, with 3 bases of the junction left unmatched. Study-wide findings and caveats: With a CD8+ phenotype, disease-linked clones were relatively rare in peripheral blood. Disease-linked clones reportedly showed significant enrichment in matched ankylosing spondylitis synovial fluid.

Comment on this clonotype: Antigen: not known.

Sequenced: synovial fluid, either unsorted or a sorted T cell fraction (not recorded which). The TCR was taken from a male donor with ankylosing spondylitis. The chain employs TRBV20-1 and TRBJ2-5; 10 bases match TRBD2. CDR3 nucleotide sequence: TGCAGTGCTAGTGGAGCGGGAGGGCAAGAGACCCAGTACTTC. Protein: CSASGAGGQETQYF.